The 28 T cell receptor gamma chains given below trace back to one sample, sequenced in a study of γδ T cells in repeated Plasmodium falciparum infection. Gammadelta T cells were flow-sorted from PBMC into Vgamma9/Vdelta2+ and Vdelta2-negative populations for bulk analysis. TCRdb re-analyzed the multiplex PCR reads via CATT. The sample has 27,000 or so gamma-chain clones, 1.4% seen once. Sequenced sample: gamma-delta T cells from blood. The receptors here all came from a pool of human donors (malaria-infected and uninfected, not separated).

This clone was observed a handful of times. This probably arose from a read error, given a far larger clone one base away. This chain joins TRGV3 and TRGJ1 or TRGJ2. CDR3 size: 13 residues. Germline CDR1 is VTNTFY and CDR2 is YDVSTARD (reference sequence). CDR3 loop: CATWDRLHYKKLF. DNA of the CDR3: TGCGCCACCTGGGACAGATTGCATTATAAGAAACTCTTT.

This clone showed up many times. TCRdb assigns this DNA the protein of a much larger clone, which departs from its translation at residue 6; this likely reflects a read error, and the protein shown comes from translating the DNA. V gene TRGV9 combines with J gene TRGJ1 or TRGJ2. The J gene, not given by TCRdb, was assigned here from a germline match of the nucleotide sequence. The CDR3 extends over 16 amino acids. Germline V gene data show CDR1 as GITISATS and CDR2 as ISYDGTV (reference sequence). The trim removed 3 bases at V and 3 bases at J, leaving 14 bases unmatched. The CDR3 coding sequence is TGTGCCTTGTGGGAGATGCAGGGGGTGACTTATTATAAGAAACTCTTT. Its protein product is CALWEMQGVTYYKKLF.

On this clone: This DNA's translation and the protein TCRdb lists, from a much larger clone, do not match at residue 13, likely due to a read error; the protein shown is translated from the DNA. The V gene call is TRGV9, and the J gene call is absent. Germline V gives CDR1 GITISATS, CDR2 ISYDGTV (reference sequence). This CDR3 has 15 amino acids. CDR3 amino acids: CALWEVRATGWFEIF. The CDR3 DNA reads as TGTGCCTTGTGGGAGGTGAGGGCCACTGGTTGGTTCGAGATATTT.

There are a few counts of this clone. Given a far larger clone just one base away, this is likely a sequencing read error. This specimen includes other DNA sequences encoding the same CDR3. Here the CDR3 reads CATWDGPGKKLF. Written as DNA, the CDR3 is TGTGCCACCTGGGACGGGCCGGGGAAGAAGCTCTTT. The V gene is TRGV2; the J gene was not called. The germline V gene has CDR1 EGSNGY and CDR2 YDSYNSKV. The CDR3 has 12 amino acids.

The table lists this clone with a few counts. TCRdb attributes to this sequence the protein of a much larger clone, which differs from the DNA translation at residue 3; a read error is likely, and the protein displayed is translated from the DNA. Here the CDR3 reads CAMWEQRKKLF. The CDR3 DNA follows: TGTGCCATGTGGGAGCAAAGGAAGAAACTCTTT. The chain couples TRGV9 to TRGJ1 or TRGJ2. Because TCRdb records no J gene, it was assigned here through a match of the DNA to germline. The germline V gene encodes CDR1 GITISATS and CDR2 ISYDGTV (reference sequence). CDR3 length: 11 amino acids.

This clone has ten or more counts. The protein in TCRdb stems from a much larger clone and differs at residue 12 from this DNA's translation, likely a read error; here the protein is translated from the DNA. This CDR3 reads CALWEGKNYYKELF. DNA for the CDR3: TGTGCCTTGTGGGAGGGCAAGAATTATTATAAGGAACTCTTT. The J gene is uncalled and the V gene is TRGV9. The CDR3 is 14 residues long. Germline V gene lookup returns CDR1 GITISATS and CDR2 ISYDGTV (reference sequence).

About this clone: This likely reflects a read error, since a far larger clone is one base away. Other DNA sequences in this specimen translate into the identical CDR3. J is TRGJ1 or TRGJ2 and V is TRGV9. Here the J gene was assigned by germline matching of the DNA, as TCRdb has none. The germline CDR1 and CDR2 sequences are GITISATS and ISYDGTV (reference sequence). There are 13 residues in the CDR3. CDR3 residues: CALWEVRRYKKLF. In DNA, the CDR3 is TGTGCCCTGTGGGAGGTTCGAAGGTATAAGAAACTCTTT.

Many counts were recorded for this clone. The mismatch at residue 8 between this DNA's translation and the TCRdb protein of a much larger clone likely reflects a read error; the protein shown is translated from the DNA. V is TRGV9 and J is TRGJ1 or TRGJ2. No J segment appears in TCRdb, so it was assigned here by matching the sequence to germline. Germline lookup yields CDR1 GITISATS and CDR2 ISYDGTV (reference sequence). This CDR3 region has 11 residues. CDR3 in amino acids: CALWEPYRKLF. CDR3 coding DNA: TGTGCCTTGTGGGAGCCCTATAGGAAACTCTTT.

The sample holds many counts of this clone. V usage is TRGV4 and J usage is TRGJP2. V gave up 0 bases and J gave up 6 bases; unmatched junction bases: 4. CDR1 EGSTGY and CDR2 YDSYTSSV come from the germline V gene. CDR3 length: 14 residues. The CDR3 region is CATWDGRGDWIKTF. The CDR3 DNA reads as TGTGCCACCTGGGATGGGCGGGGTGATTGGATCAAGACGTTT.

A word on this clone: This DNA's translation and the protein TCRdb lists, from a much larger clone, do not match at residue 8, likely due to a read error; the protein shown is translated from the DNA. The CDR3: CALWTHSRDWIKTF. CDR3 bases: TGTGCCTTGTGGACCCACAGTAGAGATTGGATCAAGACGTTT. The chain recombines TRGV9 with TRGJP2. TCRdb gives no J gene; it was assigned here by matching the DNA to germline. The length of the CDR3 is 14 residues. CDR1 and CDR2 (germline): GITISATS, ISYDGTV (reference sequence).

At least ten counts were recorded for this clone. TCRdb records a much larger clone's protein for this DNA, with a difference at residue 16 that likely arises from a read error; the protein given is the translation of the DNA. The V gene is TRGV9; the J gene was not called. CDR3 size: 18 residues. CDR1 is GITISATS and CDR2 is ISYDGTV in the germline V gene (reference sequence). CDR3 loop: CALWEVSQGLSNYYKRLF. CDR3 sequence (DNA): TGTGCCTTGTGGGAGGTATCCCAAGGGCTATCGAATTATTATAAGAGACTCTTT.

For this clone: The amino acid sequence in TCRdb belongs to a much larger clone and departs from this DNA's translation at residue 3, likely a sequencing read error; the sequence shown is translated from the DNA. V and J are TRGV3 and TRGJ1 or TRGJ2. No J segment appears in TCRdb, so it was assigned here by matching the sequence to germline. CDR3 length: 14 amino acids. The V gene's germline CDR1 is VTNTFY and CDR2 YDVSTARD (reference sequence). CDR3 protein: CAAWDSLYYYKKLF. CDR3 coding DNA: TGTGCCGCCTGGGACAGCCTTTATTATTATAAGAAACTCTTT.

There are a few counts of this clone. The protein TCRdb lists belongs to a much larger clone and differs from this DNA's translation at residue 3, which points to a read error; the protein shown is made from the DNA. The chain combines TRGV2 with TRGJP. Because TCRdb records no J gene, it was assigned here through a match of the DNA to germline. This CDR3 has 17 amino acids. Germline-derived CDR1 and CDR2 are EGSNGY and YDSYNSKV. The CDR3 region has the DNA TGTGCCGCCTGGGACGCCAACCAAGAGTTGGGCAAAAAAATCAAGGTATTT. This encodes CAAWDANQELGKKIKVF.

As regards this clone: This likely stems from a read error, as it lies one base from a far larger clone. The chain employs TRGV4 and TRGJ1 or TRGJ2. Here the J gene came from matching the DNA to germline, since TCRdb omits it. Trimming cost V 4 bases and J 3 bases; bases outside gene matches: 9. This CDR3 has 14 residues. CDR1 is EGSTGY, CDR2 YDSYTSSV, per germline. In DNA, the CDR3 is TGTGCCACCTGGGAATTTCGGAGTTATTATAAGAAACTCTTT. As protein: CATWEFRSYYKKLF.

The table lists this clone with many counts. The chain uses TRGV9 and TRGJ1 or TRGJ2. TCRdb gives no J gene; it was assigned here by matching the DNA to germline. Germline CDR1 GITISATS, CDR2 ISYDGTV (reference sequence). Losses at the gene ends were 8 bases for V and 2 bases for J; bases not matched to a gene: 15. This CDR3 region has 15 residues. CDR3 in amino acids: CALSFIWGDYYKKLF. The CDR3 region has the DNA TGTGCCTTGTCATTTATATGGGGGGATTATTATAAGAAACTCTTT.

This clone was detected ten times or more. TCRdb's protein, taken from a much larger clone, differs from this DNA's translation at residue 14, likely owing to a read error; the protein displayed comes from the DNA. The V gene reported is TRGV9; the J gene is uncalled. Per the germline V gene, CDR1 is GITISATS and CDR2 is ISYDGTV (reference sequence). The CDR3 is made up of 16 amino acids. The CDR3 region is CALWTEQELGKKIRVF. The DNA for the CDR3 is TGTGCCTTGTGGACTGAACAAGAGTTGGGCAAAAAAATCAGGGTATTT.

Ten or more counts support this clone. The gene calls are TRGV4 and TRGJ1 or TRGJ2. TCRdb carries no J gene annotation; the J gene was assigned here by matching the DNA with germline. With 0 bases clipped from V and 6 bases from J, the junction kept 14 bases outside the gene matches. This CDR3 spans 16 amino acids. The germline V gene has CDR1 EGSTGY and CDR2 YDSYTSSV. CDR3 nucleotides: TGTGCCACCTGGGATGGGCGCGGGACGTGCGGTTATAAGAAACTCTTT. Protein: CATWDGRGTCGYKKLF.

A word on this clone: The protein in TCRdb stems from a much larger clone and differs at residue 8 from this DNA's translation, likely a read error; here the protein is translated from the DNA. The chain carries TRGV4 and TRGJ1 or TRGJ2. The J gene is absent in TCRdb and was assigned here via DNA matching to germline. CDR1 is EGSTGY, CDR2 YDSYTSSV, per germline. V shed 0 bases and J 8 bases; nucleotides not matched to a gene: 7. The CDR3 extends over 13 amino acids. As DNA, the CDR3 is TGTGCCACCTGGGATGGGCTCAAAGATAAGAAACTCTTT. It codes for CATWDGLKDKKLF.

This clone came up many times. The protein that TCRdb holds for this DNA derives from a much larger clone and differs from the translated DNA at residue 7, which likely indicates a read error; the protein shown here is translated from the DNA. CDR3 DNA: TGTGCCACCTGGGACAGAGTTAAGAAACTCTTT. Amino acids: CATWDRVKKLF. The gene calls are TRGV5 and TRGJ1 or TRGJ2. TCRdb gives no J gene; it was assigned here by matching the DNA to germline. V trimming: 1 base; J trimming: 9 bases; junction bases outside the gene matches: 3. The CDR3 totals 11 residues. The germline CDR1 and CDR2 sequences are VINAFY and YDVSNSKD.

This clone is medium-sized (0.01 to 0.1%) by share. This clone may be a read error of a much larger clone one base away. This sample also contains other DNA sequences that code for the same CDR3. The chain uses TRGV9 and TRGJP. V shed 1 base and J 7 bases; nucleotides not matched to a gene: 1. CDR1 is GITISATS, CDR2 ISYDGTV, per germline (reference sequence). The CDR3 sequence is 15 residues long. The CDR3 here is CALWEVELGKKIKVF. As DNA, the CDR3 is TGTGCCTTGTGGGAGGTTGAGTTGGGCAAAAAAATCAAGGTATTT.

This clone was observed at least ten times. The rearrangement links TRGV3 to TRGJP. V lost 0 bases, J lost 16 bases, and 15 bases stayed unmatched. Germline-derived CDR1 and CDR2 are VTNTFY and YDVSTARD (reference sequence). The CDR3 length is 17 residues. Here the CDR3 reads CATWDRPGSWAKKIKVF. CDR3 DNA: TGTGCCACCTGGGACAGGCCCGGCAGTTGGGCAAAAAAAATCAAGGTATTT.

Comments on this clone: A far more abundant clone sits one base away, making this likely a read error. This CDR3 is also generated by other DNA sequences in the sample. This chain connects TRGV3 to TRGJP2. The J gene, absent from TCRdb, was called here by matching the DNA to germline. The CDR3 spans 13 residues. Germline V gene lookup returns CDR1 VTNTFY and CDR2 YDVSTARD (reference sequence). CDR3 region: CATWDSGDWIKTF. The CDR3 DNA reads as TGCGCCACCTGGGACTCGGGTGATTGGATCAAGACGTTT.

This clone appeared many times. The rearrangement links TRGV2 to TRGJP1. As TCRdb names no J gene, one was assigned here on the basis of a DNA match to germline. Germline trimming cut 1 base from V and 1 base from J; bases unmatched to any gene: 9. The germline gives CDR1 EGSNGY, CDR2 YDSYNSKV. CDR3 size: 17 residues. The DNA for the CDR3 is TGTGCCACCTGGGACGGACCACCCGGTACCACTGGTTGGTTCAAGATATTT. It yields the protein CATWDGPPGTTGWFKIF.

There are many counts of this clone. A read error likely explains this, since a far larger clone differs by one base. At the DNA level, this CDR3 is encoded by other sequences in the same sample as well. V gene TRGV9 combines with J gene TRGJP2. The CDR3 is 16 amino acids. Germline CDR1 and CDR2: GITISATS and ISYDGTV (reference sequence). CDR3 loop: CALWEVGWSSDWIKTF. The CDR3 region has the DNA TGCGCCTTGTGGGAGGTGGGTTGGAGTAGTGATTGGATCAAGACGTTT.

This clone was counted between two and nine times. A far larger clone is only one base removed, so a read error is likely. This sample also contains other DNA sequences that code for the same CDR3. The genes are TRGV9 and TRGJ1 or TRGJ2. The J gene was missing in TCRdb and was found by matching the end of the DNA to germline. The CDR3 contains 15 residues. V shed 1 base and J 9 bases; nucleotides not matched to a gene: 15. Looked up from germline, CDR1 is GITISATS and CDR2 is ISYDGTV (reference sequence). DNA for the CDR3: TGTGCCTTGTGGGAGGTAGGGAGAGGGAAGGGTAAGAAACTCTTT. Its translation: CALWEVGRGKGKKLF.

In regard to this clone: TCRdb's protein, taken from a much larger clone, differs from this DNA's translation at residue 12, likely owing to a read error; the protein displayed comes from the DNA. Called V gene: TRGV2; the J gene was not called. This CDR3 contains 14 residues. Germline CDR1 EGSNGY, CDR2 YDSYNSKV. The CDR3 DNA reads TGTGCCACCTGGGACGGGCACCCTGGTTGGTTCAGGATATTT. This sequence encodes CATWDGHPGWFRIF.

A few counts support this clone. The TCRdb protein comes from a much larger clone and disagrees with this DNA's translation at residue 11, likely due to a read error; the protein given here is derived from the DNA. The gene calls are TRGV9 and TRGJ1 or TRGJ2. Here the J gene was assigned by germline matching of the DNA, as TCRdb has none. The V segment lost 1 base and the J segment 3 bases; nucleotides outside the gene matches: 15. CDR3 length equals 17 residues. Germline V gene lookup returns CDR1 GITISATS and CDR2 ISYDGTV (reference sequence). The CDR3 reads CALWEVSPILIYYKKLF. The DNA of the CDR3 is TGTGCCTTGTGGGAGGTATCCCCAATACTCATTTATTATAAGAAACTCTTT.

This clone was observed at least ten times. A single base is all that separates this from a far larger clone, so a read error is likely. Other nucleotide sequences in the sample specify the same CDR3. This chain connects TRGV8 to TRGJP1. Matching the DNA to germline supplied the J gene, which TCRdb does not give. Per the germline V gene, CDR1 is VENAVY and CDR2 is YDSYNSRV. This CDR3 is 13 amino acids long. Trimming at V came to 3 bases and at J to 6 bases, leaving 4 bases not matched to a gene. CDR3 amino acids: CATWDLAGWFKIF. Written as DNA, the CDR3 is TGTGCCACCTGGGATCTGGCTGGTTGGTTCAAGATATTT.